This T cell receptor (beta chain) comes out of a study of identical twins. One entry per CDR3 protein results from TCRdb running MiXCR on the 5' RACE reads. The sample shows 500,000 to 650,000 distinct CDR3 sequences, under 8.5% of them seen only once. Points from the study as a whole: Not following the same donors, the study drew its conclusions from cross-sectional statistical analysis. Memory repertoires lacked the insertion deficit that abundant cord blood beta clonotypes showed. Weaker excess twin sharing was observed in beta out-of-frame sequences.

Many counts were recorded for this clonotype. The target antigen is unknown. These data were likewise used in another study, on yellow fever vaccine responses in identical twins. From that paper: On the reported evidence, twins' vaccine T cell responses seemed partly convergent and partly personalized.

Sequencing used PBMCs. The receptor's source is a woman in her late teens or twenties in good health.

The CDR3 loop is CATSRDWGSYYNEQFF. The CDR3 DNA sequence: TGTGCCACCAGCAGAGATTGGGGATCATACTACAATGAGCAGTTCTTC. V and J are TRBV15 and TRBJ2-1, with D hard to call. The length of the CDR3 is 16 residues. The germline gives CDR1 LNHNV, CDR2 YYDKDF (reference sequence). V was pared by 0 bases and J by 3 bases, with 12 bases between.